This T cell receptor (beta chain) was retrieved from a study of T cell responses to AZD1222 COVID-19 vaccine. Study findings and constraints: Unmutated variant regions reportedly attract nearly half of all spike-specific TCRs. Repertoires were collected only later (after the peak T cell response had occurred). The breadth and depth of Spike-specific TCRs increased once two AZD1222 doses had been given.

This clone appeared a single time. Its matching antigen is unknown. CDR3 length equals 15 residues. Germline CDR1 LNHDA, CDR2 SQIVND (reference sequence). V trimming: 6 bases; J trimming: 6 bases; junction bases outside the gene matches: 6. Method: immunoSEQ multiplex PCR; TCRdb's copy keeps in-frame clones and lacks some. The table includes around 150,000 clones, around 88% detected once. The source was peripheral blood, collected on day 0 of AZD1222 vaccination. The genes are TRBV19 and TRBJ1-6; 9 bases are shared with TRBD1. The sequence came from an adult in good health. The CDR3 protein is CASRGQGLGNSPLHF. The CDR3 coding sequence is TGTGCCAGTAGGGGACAGGGTCTCGGTAATTCACCCCTCCACTTT. Full variable domain (missing parts from reference TRBV19 and TRBJ1-6): DGGITQSPKYLFRKEGQNVTLSCEQNLNHDAMYWYRQDPGQGLRLIYYSQIVNDFQKGDIAEGYSVSREKKESFPLTVTSAQKNPTAFYLCASRGQGLGNSPLHFGNGTRLTVT.